This T cell receptor beta chain came from a study of blood T cell repertoires in COVID-19. Study at large: Collection of acute and convalescent COVID-19 samples took place in the United States, Italy and Spain.

V lost 3 bases, J lost 5 bases, and 7 bases lay in between. Germline CDR1 reads KGHSH; CDR2 reads LQKENI. There are 13 residues in the CDR3. The assay was immunoSEQ multiplex PCR, and TCRdb's table has in-frame clones only and misses some. The sample lists fewer than 200,000 clones; under 90% were seen once. The source material was peripheral blood. This TCR derives from a human donor in a cohort sampled during active COVID-19. This chain links TRBV18 with TRBJ1-4; D unresolved. DNA of the CDR3: TGTGCCAGCTCACCTGGCGGGAATGAAAAACTGTTTTTT. Protein: CASSPGGNEKLFF.